The clone carrying this T cell receptor (beta chain) appeared once. Other DNA sequences in the sample encode the same CDR3. Germline V gene data show CDR1 as SGHVS and CDR2 as FQNEAQ. This CDR3 contains 15 residues. V shed 5 bases and J shed 2 bases, with 15 bases lying between them. The record originates from a study of blood T cell repertoires in COVID-19. Libraries were prepared by immunoSEQ multiplex PCR; TCRdb keeps only in-frame clonotypes and omits some of them. The sample includes about 180,000 clones, approximately 82% seen only once; the top ten take around 18%. The V gene is TRBV7-8, the J gene TRBJ1-2; TRBD1 might be the D (5 bases). Sequences were obtained from PBMCs or T cells enriched from blood (not recorded which). The sequence was collected from a man in his fifties or sixties who had recovered from COVID-19. CDR3 sequence (DNA): TGTGCCAGCAGCATTAGTAGTCAGGGAAACTATGGCTACACCTTC. It specifies CASSISSQGNYGYTF.